The sequence of this T cell receptor beta chain was determined in a study of tumor and adjacent non-tumor tissue in lung cancer (dated by TCRdb to the late 2010s). Some background on the complete study: Of the cohort, more than ten patients had adenocarcinoma, 2 had squamous cell carcinoma and 1 had small cell lung cancer. Ages among the 15 or so patients ranged from roughly 30 to 76 years, there were ten or so men and 5 women, and disease was at TNM stage I to III. In total, sequencing yielded 125,075,908 productive TCRbeta reads, which works out to an average of around 4.2 million reads per sample. Using bulk TCRbeta repertoires from approximately 15 lung cancer patients, the study set lung tumor tissue side by side with matched distant non-tumor lung tissue. For each patient, one tumor sample and one normal lung sample were taken, giving a few dozen paired specimens that underwent TCRbeta CDR3 sequencing.

RNA was isolated from bulk, unsorted tissue, and RNA quality was assessed with a NanoDrop ND-1000 and an Agilent 2100. All donors had newly diagnosed lung cancer, had not received prior chemotherapy, and were admitted for thoracic surgery in China between August and November 2014. The study excluded patients who had received radiotherapy or chemotherapy before or who had another cancer at the same time. Surgical tissue pieces of about 1-2.2 cm3 were preserved in RNAlater solution and stored at -80 °C until use. Paper-wide results and their limitations: The sequencing platform is not named in the methods, and unique molecular identifiers are not mentioned. TCR diversity was significantly higher in younger patients, and higher tumor TCR diversity was associated with shorter overall and disease-free survival. A significantly larger cumulative share of the repertoire was made up by the top 100 clones in normal lung than in tumor tissue. Tumor tissue showed significantly higher TCR diversity (inverse Simpson) than normal lung tissue, at around 450 vs 150 (P = 0.0075, Mann-Whitney U test). Peripheral blood was not sequenced, so blood TCRbeta repertoires in these lung cancer patients were not examined. Only around 16 patients were in the cohort, and the authors stated that larger samples and more detailed clinical data are needed.

Worth noting for this clonotype: This receptor's antigen is unknown. As the CDR3 is not closed by the conserved phenylalanine or tryptophan, this likely results from a read error.

Library construction relied on multiplex PCR. TCRdb shows the sequencer as Illumina HiSeq 2500. TCRbeta libraries were constructed through three rounds of nested PCR with primers (Table S4) according to protocols adapted from ARM-PCR. Before sequencing, PCR products of 200-500 bp were excised from the gel and purified with the QIAquick gel extraction kit. On the study's bioinformatics: Reads were cleaned with Trimmomatic, merged with FLASH into complete CDR3 sequences, and assigned to V(D)J germline segments with MiTCR. VDJtools was used to compute clonal diversity as the inverse Simpson's index. In-frame sequences without a premature stop codon were defined as productive reads. The public reads were reprocessed in TCRdb via fastp at Q25 and MiXCR, keeping in-frame beta chains. Rows with a matching CDR3 protein are joined into one entry that keeps the most common DNA and genes. TCRdb, not the original authors, processed these V and J calls. The sample table holds over 60,000 distinct CDR3 sequences, of which around 78% were seen once. Of the sample, 28% is held by the ten largest clones.

The CDR3 spans 13 amino acids, including both terminal residues. Only the CDR3 DNA stays, 39 bases, in frame from base 1. The junction carries 8 bases between V and J, which are trimmed by 5 bases and 0 bases respectively. For CDR1 and CDR2, the germline V gene lists SQVTM and ANQGSEA. Sequencing input: lung tumor tissue. The TCR originated in a man aged 55 to 70 with non-small cell lung cancer. The rearranged chain carries TRBV29-1 and TRBJ1-5; there is no confident call for the D gene. The bases are TGCAGCGTTATCAGTAATAGCAATCAGCCCCAGCATTCT. It translates as CSVISNSNQPQHS.